What follows are 18 T cell receptor beta chains derived from one specimen sequenced in a study of shared clonotypes between healthy human individuals. Data came from immunoSEQ multiplex PCR; TCRdb stores just in-frame clones and leaves some out. The sample contains some 1.5 million clones, 96% of which appear only once. Sequencing used naive CD4+ T cells sorted from blood. Subset reported: CD45RA+ positively selected. The source of these receptors is a man younger than 40 in good health.

J is TRBJ1-3 and V is TRBV2, with D uncertain. Germline V gene sequence: CDR1 SNHLY, CDR2 FYNNEI. The CDR3 is made up of 12 amino acids. Trimming took off 2 bases at V and 7 bases at J, with 6 bases between the two ends. The CDR3 reads CASSEWSNTIYF. CDR3 DNA: TGTGCCAGCAGTGAATGGTCTAACACCATATATTTT.

V gene TRBV27 combines with J gene TRBJ1-5, with D uncertain. The CDR3 runs 16 residues. V was cut by 2 bases and J by 6 bases, with 17 bases left in between. The V gene's germline CDR1 is MNHEY and CDR2 SMNVEV (reference sequence). The CDR3 is CASSLRFGVHGQPQHF. DNA for the CDR3: TGTGCCAGCAGTTTAAGGTTCGGGGTTCATGGTCAGCCCCAGCATTTT.

This clone was observed once. The chain carries TRBV28 and TRBJ2-2; 7 bases agree with TRBD2. The CDR3 is 12 residues long. Germline CDR1 is MDHEN and CDR2 is SYDVKM. V trimming: 8 bases; J trimming: 4 bases; junction bases outside the gene matches: 1. This CDR3 is CASERGTGELFF. The CDR3 DNA is TGTGCCAGCGAGCGGGGCACCGGGGAGCTGTTTTTT.

The CDR3 DNA is TGCGCCAGCAGCTTGGTCGGGGGAGCCCCAGCCAGCGAGCAGTACTTC. Amino acid sequence: CASSLVGGAPASEQYF. The chain uses TRBV5-1 and TRBJ2-7, with D possibly matching TRBD2 (6 bases). Trimming stripped 0 bases from V and 6 bases from J, with 19 bases between. Per the germline V gene, CDR1 is SGHRS and CDR2 is YFSETQ. This CDR3 has 16 residues.

The V and J genes are TRBV7-9 and TRBJ2-5; D is possibly TRBD1 (5 bases). CDR1 is SEHNR, CDR2 FQNEAQ, per germline (reference sequence). Trimming shortened V by 6 bases and J by 0 bases, and 11 bases separated the two germline ends. The CDR3 length is 14 residues. CDR3 amino acids: CASSEGEYQETQYF. DNA of the CDR3: TGTGCCAGCAGTGAAGGGGAATACCAAGAGACCCAGTACTTC.

A remark on this clone: Sequence at one end of the junction differs from germline and may be a read error. The CDR3 region has the DNA TGTGCCAGCAGCTTACCGACTAGCGGGAGGTCTTTGCTCTTC. Protein: CASSLPTSGRSLLF. The chain couples TRBV7-2 to TRBJ2-1; 13 bases are a match to TRBD2. CDR1 and CDR2 (germline): SGHTA, FQGNSA. This CDR3 is 14 amino acids long.

This rearrangement joins TRBV15 to TRBJ2-1; D gene uncertain. The CDR3 is 12 amino acids. Trimming pared 11 bases from V and 5 bases from J, leaving 13 bases between. Germline assignment: CDR1 LNHNV and CDR2 YYDKDF (reference sequence). DNA for the CDR3: TGTGCCCCCTTTTACACTGACAATGAGCAGTTCTTC. It is translated as CAPFYTDNEQFF.

This clone was counted once. The chain links TRBV5-4 to TRBJ2-7, with D unclear. CDR1 and CDR2 (germline): SGHNT, YYREEE (reference sequence). The CDR3 consists of 14 residues. V gave up 4 bases and J gave up 1 base, with 12 bases separating them. CDR3 sequence (DNA): TGTGCCAGCAGCCCAAATACTGCATCCTACGAGCAGTACTTC. Encoded protein: CASSPNTASYEQYF.

The chain links TRBV5-6 to TRBJ1-3; 7 bases match TRBD1. Trimming took 2 bases from V and 1 from J; bases not matched to a gene: 3. This CDR3 is 15 amino acids long. The germline gives CDR1 SGHDT, CDR2 YYEEEE. CDR3 amino acids: CASSFGQASGNTIYF. In DNA form, the CDR3 reads TGTGCCAGCAGCTTCGGACAGGCTTCTGGAAACACCATATATTTT.

The chain combines TRBV9 with TRBJ2-7; TRBD2 matches 10 bases. Per the germline V gene, CDR1 is SGDLS and CDR2 is YYNGEE. This CDR3 has 17 amino acids. The V segment lost 0 bases and the J segment 0 bases; nucleotides outside the gene matches: 6. The CDR3 nucleotides read TGTGCCAGCAGCGTAGAAAGTCCTAGCGGGAGCTCCTACGAGCAGTACTTC. Amino acid sequence: CASSVESPSGSSYEQYF.

The V call is TRBV2, the J call TRBJ2-3; D gene unclear. The CDR3 is 14 amino acids. Germline CDR1 SNHLY, CDR2 FYNNEI. Trimming stripped 1 base from V and 7 bases from J, with 12 bases between. Here the CDR3 DNA reads TGTGCCAGCAGTGAAGATCGGGTATACCATACGCAGTATTTT. Translating gives CASSEDRVYHTQYF.

The chain couples TRBV6-5 to TRBJ2-3; 9 nucleotides agree with TRBD1. The CDR3 runs 15 residues. The V gene's germline CDR1 is MNHEY and CDR2 SVGAGI. Trimming took 0 bases from V and 2 from J; bases not matched to a gene: 0. The CDR3 here is CASSYSQGATDTQYF. The CDR3 nucleotides are TGTGCCAGCAGTTACTCACAGGGGGCCACAGATACGCAGTATTTT.

The J gene is TRBJ2-1, the V gene TRBV30; D uncertain. V was pared by 4 bases and J by 1 base, with 11 bases between. The germline V gene encodes CDR1 GTSNPN and CDR2 SVGIG (reference sequence). The length of the CDR3 is 14 residues. The CDR3 sequence is CAWKKLGSYNEQFF. The CDR3 DNA follows: TGTGCCTGGAAAAAGCTTGGGTCCTACAATGAGCAGTTCTTC.

As regards this clone: This may be a read error, as it is one base from a much larger clone. Other DNA sequences in this specimen translate into the identical CDR3. J is TRBJ2-5 and V is TRBV18; no clear D. Germline V lookup: CDR1 KGHSH, CDR2 LQKENI. V lost 2 bases, J lost 4 bases, and 2 bases lay in between. The CDR3 spans 11 residues. The CDR3 DNA is TGTGCCAGCTCACCAAGAGAGACCCAGTACTTC. The encoded protein is CASSPRETQYF.

The chain links TRBV19 to TRBJ1-2; 7 nucleotides agree with TRBD1. V shed 6 bases, J shed 3 bases, and the junction held 7 bases outside the gene matches. The germline CDR1 and CDR2 sequences are LNHDA and SQIVND (reference sequence). The CDR3 has 14 residues. The CDR3 nucleotides read TGTGCCAGTAGCCGGGGGGGACAGTACTATGGCTACACCTTC. Its translation is CASSRGGQYYGYTF.

The chain employs TRBV7-6 and TRBJ2-1; the match to TRBD2 covers 8 bases. Looked up from germline, CDR1 is SGHVS and CDR2 is FNYEAQ. The CDR3 is 17 amino acids. Trimming removed 5 bases from V and 3 bases from J; junction bases left unmatched: 12. The CDR3, as DNA: TGTGCCAGCAGCCCAGGCCAGCGGGGGCCACTCTACAATGAGCAGTTCTTC. Its translation: CASSPGQRGPLYNEQFF.

As for this clone: The same CDR3 can be traced to other DNA sequences in this sample. The CDR3 spells CASSLPSSYNEQFF. CDR3 coding DNA: TGTGCCAGCAGTCTACCGAGCTCCTACAATGAGCAGTTCTTC. V is TRBV28 and J is TRBJ2-1; D not resolved. This CDR3 comprises 14 residues. Germline V gene sequence: CDR1 MDHEN, CDR2 SYDVKM. V gave up 5 bases and J gave up 0 bases, with 8 bases separating them.

The chain has TRBV5-1 and TRBJ2-5, with 12 positions matching TRBD2. Germline V gene data show CDR1 as SGHRS and CDR2 as YFSETQ. After removal of 4 bases from V and 4 bases from J, the junction contained 2 bases not matched to a gene. The CDR3 spans 14 residues. The CDR3 loop reads CASSRGLAGETQYF. CDR3 DNA sequence: TGCGCCAGCAGCAGGGGACTAGCGGGAGAGACCCAGTACTTC.